The sequence of this T cell receptor (beta chain) was determined in a study of T cells in Graves' hyperthyroidism and ophthalmopathy (dated by TCRdb to the late 2010s). About the full investigation: Peripheral blood samples were taken at initial diagnosis, before any treatment was given. To identify TCR V-J signatures that set the groups apart, the researchers used a discovery cohort of 90 to 100 patients, made up of under 45 with Graves' ophthalmopathy and 57 with stable Graves' hyperthyroidism. Prospective prediction of ophthalmopathy was tested in an independent validation cohort of 18 to 20 hyperthyroidism patients and 17 patients who later progressed to ophthalmopathy. The 95 to 100 discovery patients were randomly divided into training and test sets at a 7:3 ratio. In addition, the study compared T-cell repertoires in thyroid tissue and in blood from six Graves' hyperthyroidism patients. Once sampling was done, hyperthyroidism patients were given methimazole at a starting dose of 30 mg daily, whereas ophthalmopathy patients were given high-dose intravenous methylprednisolone. TCR Vbeta CDR3 sequencing of around 130 peripheral blood samples (approximately 44 ophthalmopathy, about 75 hyperthyroidism and roughly 17 progressor patients) is reported in the paper.

The CDR3 holds 15 amino acids from the cysteine to the phenylalanine. Only the CDR3 DNA is retained, 45 bases long and in frame from the first base. Reading the germline V gene gives CDR1 MDHEN and CDR2 SYDVKM. Hyperthyroidism patients were aged 18 to 65 years and newly diagnosed, with disease duration of less than 2 months. Exclusion was applied to patients with uncontrolled infections, other autoimmune diseases, pregnancy or lactation. Diagnoses were based on clinical symptoms, serum thyroxine and TRAb, thyroid ultrasound and orbital computed tomography. For progressor patients, blood was drawn at the first diagnosis of hyperthyroidism, before any ophthalmopathy symptoms had appeared. PBMCs were separated from about 10 ml of fresh peripheral blood using Ficoll-Paque density gradient centrifugation. Progressor patients were defined as those initially diagnosed with Graves' hyperthyroidism in whom ophthalmopathy developed during follow-up. Total RNA was extracted using Trizol reagent, and RNA quality was assessed on an Agilent 2100 Bioanalyzer.

General study outcomes and caveats: A model built on a 13 V-J signature distinguished ophthalmopathy from stable hyperthyroidism, reaching 87.88% sensitivity and approximately 83% specificity in cross-validation and 80%/75% in testing. During validation, the model predicted progression to ophthalmopathy a median of around 7 months ahead of onset, with 70.59% sensitivity and 72% to 80% specificity. No statistical method was used to fix the sample size in advance, and group allocation was not hidden from the investigators. Blood samples also contained most of the expanded thyroid clonotypes (frequency above 0.001), which suggests that blood repertoires may reflect thyroid immune responses.

Comment on this clonotype: Its antigen remains unidentified. The junction departs from germline at one end; a sequencing error may be responsible.

The TCR beta CDR3 regions were amplified from the RNA transcripts. For the first round of RT-PCR on the TCR CDR3, the HTBI primer set was used together with the Qiagen OneStep RT-PCR kit. Libraries were constructed in a second round of multiplex PCR, after which size selection and purification were performed. Libraries were sequenced paired-end with 100 bp reads on an Illumina HiSeq2000. Regarding the original processing steps: SOAPnuke was used to process the raw data, throwing out any read that contained adapters or uncalled bases, had a mean Phred below 15, or lacked an exact constant-primer or identifier match. COPE v1.2.5 was used to merge the high-quality paired reads, and each unique nucleotide sequence was defined as a clonotype. MiTCR v1.1 was used to align clonotypes to the IMGT TRBV, TRBD and TRBJ reference segments. The analysis included only V-J combinations with a frequency above 0.0001, which together covered more than 99% of the repertoires. The TCS score was defined as F50 (clonal expansion) divided by E x V (chaos), with BLOSUM62-based TCRdist calculated between CDR3 peptides within each V-J. Welch's t-statistics and random forest reduced roughly 500 V-J features to 10 to 15, which were used in a naive Bayes classifier (R e1071). TCRdb reran the public reads through fastp at Q25 and MiXCR, keeping productive beta chains. When rows share a CDR3 protein, they turn into one entry using the most common DNA and genes. The V and J calls come from TCRdb's annotation, not from the publication. This sample comprises about 350,000 distinct CDR3 sequences, about 17% of them detected only once. Together, the top ten hold more than 30% of the sample.

The chain joins TRBV28 to TRBJ2-1; no D gene is confidently identified. The receptor comes from a woman in her 30s with Graves' hyperthyroidism that later progressed to Graves' ophthalmopathy. The material sequenced was blood. CDR3 sequence: CASSFLRTDHNKQFF. The DNA sequence is as follows: TGTGCCAGCAGTTTCCTGAGGACGGACCACAATAAGCAGTTCTTC. Joined to the reference TRBV28 and TRBJ2-1 proteins, this CDR3 gives the full variable domain: DVKVTQSSRYLVKRTGEKVFLECVQDMDHENMFWYRQDPGLGLRLIYFSYDVKMKEKGDIPEGYSVSREKKERFSLILESASTNQTSMYLCASSFLRTDHNKQFFGPGTRLTVL.